What follows is one T cell receptor (beta chain) and its context. The target antigen is unknown. Using immunoSEQ multiplex PCR, the repertoire was profiled, and TCRdb retains in-frame clones only, with some absent. The table lists some 130,000 clones, roughly 93% of them singletons. This sample was included in a study of T cell responses to AZD1222 COVID-19 vaccine. Study context: Second-dose intervals of approximately 4 or approximately 12 weeks were pooled.

Overall study findings and caveats: Repertoire samples came only from after the peak T cell response. Donors were chiefly white British, with a greater number of females, and clonal diversity was perhaps underestimated.

The starting material was peripheral blood, obtained on day 0 of AZD1222 vaccination. This receptor was obtained from an adult in good health.

This chain's CDR3 is CASSIGAAGEDEKLFF. As DNA, the CDR3 is TGTGCCAGTAGTATAGGAGCGGCAGGGGAAGATGAAAAACTGTTTTTT. The chain combines TRBV19 with TRBJ1-4; weak D call: TRBD1 (6 bases). The CDR3 has 16 residues. Germline CDR1 reads LNHDA; CDR2 reads SQIVND (reference sequence). Trimming pared 1 base from V and 6 bases from J, leaving 15 bases between. The whole variable domain, filled in from reference TRBV19 and TRBJ1-4, reads DGGITQSPKYLFRKEGQNVTLSCEQNLNHDAMYWYRQDPGQGLRLIYYSQIVNDFQKGDIAEGYSVSREKKESFPLTVTSAQKNPTAFYLCASSIGAAGEDEKLFFGSGTQLSVL.